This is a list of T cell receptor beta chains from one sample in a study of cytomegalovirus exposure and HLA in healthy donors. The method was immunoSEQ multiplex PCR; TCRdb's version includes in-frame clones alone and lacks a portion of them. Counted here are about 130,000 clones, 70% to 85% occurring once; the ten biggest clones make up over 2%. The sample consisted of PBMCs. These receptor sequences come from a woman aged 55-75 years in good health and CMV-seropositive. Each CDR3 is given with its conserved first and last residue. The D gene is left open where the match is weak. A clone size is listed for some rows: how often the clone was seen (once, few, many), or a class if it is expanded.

CDR3aa: CASSSNRAPYNEQFF; CDR3nt: TGTGCCAGCAGCTCCAACAGGGCCCCCTACAATGAGCAGTTCTTC; abundance: .; v_gene: TRBV7-7; d_gene: .; j_gene: TRBJ2-1
CDR3aa: CASTPLQGSGNTIYF; CDR3nt: TGTGCCAGTACCCCCCTACAGGGCTCTGGAAACACCATATATTTT; abundance: .; v_gene: TRBV19; d_gene: .; j_gene: TRBJ1-3
CDR3aa: CASSLDLVAGSEAFF; CDR3nt: TGTGCCAGCAGCTTGGATCTGGTGGCGGGGTCGGAAGCTTTCTTT; abundance: .; v_gene: TRBV5-6; d_gene: .; j_gene: TRBJ1-1
CDR3aa: CASSSSGTTYEQYF; CDR3nt: TGTGCCAGCAGCAGTAGCGGGACTACCTACGAGCAGTACTTC; abundance: .; v_gene: TRBV7-9; d_gene: TRBD2; j_gene: TRBJ2-7
CDR3aa: CASSYTSGGEGEQFF; CDR3nt: TGTGCCAGCAGTTACACTAGCGGGGGGGAGGGTGAGCAGTTCTTC; abundance: .; v_gene: TRBV6-5; d_gene: TRBD2; j_gene: TRBJ2-1
CDR3aa: CAIGPAEGGEQFF; CDR3nt: TGTGCCATCGGACCAGCTGAGGGAGGTGAGCAGTTCTTC; abundance: .; v_gene: TRBV10-3; d_gene: .; j_gene: TRBJ2-1
CDR3aa: CASSGQKNTEAFF; CDR3nt: TGCGCCAGCAGCGGACAGAAGAACACTGAAGCTTTCTTT; abundance: once; v_gene: TRBV5-1; d_gene: .; j_gene: TRBJ1-1
CDR3aa: CASSLGQLYGYTF; CDR3nt: TGTGCCAGCAGTCTCGGACAGCTCTATGGCTACACCTTC; abundance: .; v_gene: TRBV6-5; d_gene: .; j_gene: TRBJ1-2
CDR3aa: CASSHSGGVAYEQYF; CDR3nt: TGTGCCAGCAGCCACTCGGGGGGGGTCGCCTACGAGCAGTACTTC; abundance: many; v_gene: TRBV7-9; d_gene: TRBD2; j_gene: TRBJ2-7
CDR3aa: CAIGDTYSNQPQHF; CDR3nt: TGTGCCATCGGGGACACTTATAGCAATCAGCCCCAGCATTTT; abundance: .; v_gene: TRBV15; d_gene: .; j_gene: TRBJ1-5
CDR3aa: CASSYHRGLAEAFF; CDR3nt: TGTGCCAGCAGTTACCACAGGGGGCTGGCTGAAGCTTTCTTT; abundance: .; v_gene: TRBV6-5; d_gene: TRBD1; j_gene: TRBJ1-1
CDR3aa: CASSLLGGGITDTQYF; CDR3nt: TGTGCCAGCAGTTTACTCGGCGGGGGGATCACAGATACGCAGTATTTT; abundance: .; v_gene: TRBV27; d_gene: TRBD2; j_gene: TRBJ2-3
CDR3aa: CASSKGQNNEQFF; CDR3nt: TGTGCCAGCTCAAAGGGACAGAACAATGAGCAGTTCTTC; abundance: .; v_gene: TRBV18; d_gene: TRBD1; j_gene: TRBJ2-1
CDR3aa: CASSEGAGASYEQYF; CDR3nt: TGTGCCAGCAGTGAGGGTGCGGGGGCATCCTACGAGCAGTACTTC; abundance: .; v_gene: TRBV2; d_gene: .; j_gene: TRBJ2-7
CDR3aa: CASSSQPGQLFYEQYF; CDR3nt: TGTGCCAGCAGCTCTCAACCGGGACAGTTATTCTACGAGCAGTACTTC; abundance: .; v_gene: TRBV11-2; d_gene: TRBD1; j_gene: TRBJ2-7
CDR3aa: CASSPGQGDNSPLHF; CDR3nt: TGTGCCAGCTCACCAGGGCAGGGTGATAATTCACCCCTCCACTTT; abundance: .; v_gene: TRBV18; d_gene: .; j_gene: TRBJ1-6
CDR3aa: CASSLSGGTQETQYF; CDR3nt: TGTGCCAGCAGTCTTAGCGGGGGGACACAAGAGACCCAGTACTTC; abundance: .; v_gene: TRBV27; d_gene: TRBD2; j_gene: TRBJ2-5
CDR3aa: CASSFQGYGYTF; CDR3nt: TGTGCCAGCAGTTTTCAGGGCTATGGCTACACCTTC; abundance: .; v_gene: TRBV28; d_gene: .; j_gene: TRBJ1-2
CDR3aa: CASSSTGGRSSYNEQFF; CDR3nt: TGTGCCAGCAGTTCTACGGGGGGCAGAAGCTCCTACAATGAGCAGTTCTTC; abundance: once; v_gene: TRBV7-3; d_gene: .; j_gene: TRBJ2-1
CDR3aa: CASSYFLPETQYF; CDR3nt: TGTGCCAGCAGTTACTTTCTACCGGAGACCCAGTACTTC; abundance: .; v_gene: TRBV6-6; d_gene: .; j_gene: TRBJ2-5
CDR3aa: CASSWDSNTEAFF; CDR3nt: TGTGCCAGCAGCTGGGACAGTAACACTGAAGCTTTCTTT; abundance: .; v_gene: TRBV7-3; d_gene: TRBD1; j_gene: TRBJ1-1
CDR3aa: CASSVRDSNQPQHF; CDR3nt: TGTGCCAGCAGTGTCCGCGATAGCAATCAGCCCCAGCATTTT; abundance: .; v_gene: TRBV6-1; d_gene: .; j_gene: TRBJ1-5
CDR3aa: CASSPDRVAQPQHF; CDR3nt: TGTGCCAGCAGCCCGGACAGGGTCGCTCAGCCCCAGCATTTT; abundance: .; v_gene: TRBV27; d_gene: TRBD1; j_gene: TRBJ1-5
CDR3aa: CASSGTGETGELFF; CDR3nt: TGTGCCAGTAGTGGGACAGGGGAGACCGGGGAGCTGTTTTTT; abundance: .; v_gene: TRBV19; d_gene: TRBD1; j_gene: TRBJ2-2
CDR3aa: CASRSGFSYNEQFF; CDR3nt: TGTGCCAGCAGGTCGGGATTCTCCTACAATGAGCAGTTCTTC; abundance: .; v_gene: TRBV6-5; d_gene: .; j_gene: TRBJ2-1
CDR3aa: CASSKDGISHEQYF; CDR3nt: TGCGCCAGCAGCAAGGACGGGATAAGCCACGAGCAGTACTTC; abundance: .; v_gene: TRBV10-1; d_gene: .; j_gene: TRBJ2-7
CDR3aa: CASSAIILSSDTQYF; CDR3nt: TGTGCCAGCAGCGCCATCATACTAAGCTCCGATACGCAGTATTTT; abundance: few; v_gene: TRBV9; d_gene: .; j_gene: TRBJ2-3
CDR3aa: CASSSGAPGTGFFETQYF; CDR3nt: TGCGCCAGCAGCTCTGGAGCCCCCGGGACAGGGTTCTTCGAGACCCAGTACTTC; abundance: .; v_gene: TRBV5-1; d_gene: TRBD1; j_gene: TRBJ2-5
CDR3aa: CATSRAQIQTQYF; CDR3nt: TGTGCCACCAGCAGAGCGCAGATACAGACCCAGTACTTC; abundance: .; v_gene: TRBV15; d_gene: .; j_gene: TRBJ2-5
CDR3aa: CASSREQILNTEAFF; CDR3nt: TGCGCCAGCAGCCGGGAGCAGATCCTGAACACTGAAGCTTTCTTT; abundance: .; v_gene: TRBV4-1; d_gene: .; j_gene: TRBJ1-1
CDR3aa: CASTRSGGLVNTEAFF; CDR3nt: TGTGCCAGCACCCGGAGCGGGGGGCTTGTGAACACTGAAGCTTTCTTT; abundance: .; v_gene: TRBV11-2; d_gene: .; j_gene: TRBJ1-1
CDR3aa: CASSVETGYEQYF; CDR3nt: TGTGCCAGCAGCGTAGAGACGGGCTACGAGCAGTACTTC; abundance: .; v_gene: TRBV9; d_gene: .; j_gene: TRBJ2-7
CDR3aa: CASSSKRGKRGNEQFF; CDR3nt: TGTGCCAGCAGCTCTAAACGAGGAAAGCGGGGGAATGAGCAGTTCTTC; abundance: .; v_gene: TRBV13; d_gene: TRBD2; j_gene: TRBJ2-1
CDR3aa: CSVNRDRGSSEAFF; CDR3nt: TGCAGCGTTAACCGGGACAGGGGATCCTCTGAAGCTTTCTTT; abundance: few; v_gene: TRBV29-1; d_gene: TRBD1; j_gene: TRBJ1-1
CDR3aa: CASSLQGSREQYF; CDR3nt: TGTGCCAGCAGCTTACAGGGTTCGCGCGAGCAGTACTTC; abundance: few; v_gene: TRBV5-4; d_gene: .; j_gene: TRBJ2-7